The entry that follows covers one TCR beta chain sequence. Its antigen is unidentified. Though nominally healthy at sampling, donors likely had unrecorded immune exposures. The sample is drawn from a study of cytomegalovirus exposure and HLA in healthy donors. CDR1 LNHDA and CDR2 SQIVND come from the germline V gene (reference sequence). V was clipped by 3 bases and J by 7 bases; unmatched bases: 8. The CDR3 extends over 16 amino acids. Notes on the study in general: CMV serostatus stood as the only immune exposure information on hand. The study found most TCR sequences rare, yet found some public TCRs in many donors. In an earlier analysis, in about 530 donors, most V segments appeared productive either ~87% or ~30% of the time.

Researchers ran the PCR with 60 Vbeta and 13 Jbeta primers. The data were produced by immunoSEQ multiplex PCR, yet TCRdb's version contains in-frame clones alone and is incomplete. The table lists about 120,000 clones, roughly 76% of them singletons, with around 15% in the top ten. This sequence originates from a man aged 50-59 years in good health and CMV-seropositive. The gene calls are TRBV19 and TRBJ2-1, with 11 bases that match TRBD1. The specimen was PBMCs. CDR3 in amino acids: CASSMGGQGGWNEQFF. DNA for the CDR3: TGTGCCAGTAGTATGGGGGGACAGGGGGGATGGAATGAGCAGTTCTTC. The full variable domain, with the rest looked up from reference TRBV19 and TRBJ2-1, is DGGITQSPKYLFRKEGQNVTLSCEQNLNHDAMYWYRQDPGQGLRLIYYSQIVNDFQKGDIAEGYSVSREKKESFPLTVTSAQKNPTAFYLCASSMGGQGGWNEQFFGPGTRLTVL.